A single sample is the source of the 5 T cell receptor beta chains below, sequenced in a study of CD8 T cells in ankylosing spondylitis. One entry per CDR3 protein results from TCRdb running MiXCR on the 5' RACE reads. The sample has about 33,000 distinct CDR3 sequences, about 14% seen once. Sequences were obtained from blood. The origin of the receptors is a male donor with ankylosing spondylitis or in good health (not recorded which).

Only a few counts were recorded for this clonotype. The chain carries TRBV12-3 or TRBV12-4 and TRBJ1-5; no reliable D call. This CDR3 region has 12 residues. Trimming left V 2 bases short and J 5 bases short, with 4 bases between. The CDR3 bases are TGTGCCAGCAGTTTAAACGATCAGCCCCAGCATTTT. Its translation: CASSLNDQPQHF.

The V call is TRBV12-3 or TRBV12-4, the J call TRBJ2-1, with D possibly TRBD1 on 6 matching bases. V was cut by 2 bases and J by 0 bases, with 8 bases left in between. The length of the CDR3 is 15 residues. CDR3 DNA: TGTGCCAGCAGTTTACAGGGGAGCTCCTACAATGAGCAGTTCTTC. It specifies CASSLQGSSYNEQFF.

This clonotype was counted only a few times. V usage is TRBV12-3 or TRBV12-4 and J usage is TRBJ2-7, with D unresolved. The CDR3 runs to 10 residues. V was clipped by 8 bases and J by 8 bases, with 10 bases between them. CDR3 sequence reads: CASGLNKQYF. In nucleotides, the CDR3 is TGTGCCAGCGGATTGAATAAGCAGTACTTC.

V and J are TRBV7-9 and TRBJ2-1; D possibly corresponds to TRBD2 (5 bases). Trimming stripped 7 bases from V and 8 bases from J, with 18 bases between. This CDR3 comprises 14 residues. Per the germline V gene, CDR1 is SEHNR and CDR2 is FQNEAQ (reference sequence). The CDR3 DNA follows: TGTGCCAGCATCCCGGACTCGTTACGCGATGAGCAGTTCTTC. Amino acid sequence: CASIPDSLRDEQFF.

The gene calls are TRBV27 and TRBJ2-2; tentative D call: TRBD1 (6 bases). Trimming took 7 bases from V and 1 from J, leaving 10 bases between them. This CDR3 has 14 amino acids. Germline V lookup: CDR1 MNHEY, CDR2 SMNVEV (reference sequence). The DNA of the CDR3 is TGTGCCAGCAAACCCAGGGGGAACACCGGGGAGCTGTTTTTT. Protein product: CASKPRGNTGELFF.